Below, 14 T cell receptor beta chains from the same sample are listed, as sequenced in a study of human T cells and chemical hapten exposure. The sample's time point: pre-sensitization, week 0. Documented treatment: therapeutic diphenylcyclopropenone sensitization with weekly scalp DPC. Using its own MiXCR run on the RACE reads, TCRdb lists one record per CDR3 protein. There are 200,000 to 300,000 distinct CDR3 sequences in the sample; over 8% occur only once, and around 2.5% lies in the top ten. The sample here was whole blood, taken in connection with sensitization to the hapten diphenylcyclopropenone (DPC). These receptors were collected from a woman aged 40 to 55 with alopecia areata. Some clones in this sample may be carry-over from other donors' samples.

This clonotype came up a few times. V and J are TRBV28 and TRBJ2-5; the D gene is possibly TRBD1 (5 bases). Per the germline V gene, CDR1 is MDHEN and CDR2 is SYDVKM. This CDR3 is built from 14 residues. The V end lost 7 bases, the J end lost 2 bases, and 14 bases lay between the germline ends. This chain's CDR3 is CASTVSRDQETQYF. CDR3 in DNA: TGTGCCAGCACCGTATCCAGGGATCAAGAGACCCAGTACTTC.

This chain links TRBV2 with TRBJ2-5; weak D call: TRBD2 (5 bases). V lost 6 bases and J 3 bases, leaving 20 bases between the germline ends. The germline gives CDR1 SNHLY, CDR2 FYNNEI. The CDR3 is made up of 16 amino acids. CDR3 bases: TGTGCCAGCAGCAAATCGACGGGGATCGAAAAAGAGACCCAGTACTTC. Encoded protein: CASSKSTGIEKETQYF.

This clonotype turned up a few times. The genes are TRBV7-8 and TRBJ2-7; the match to TRBD1 covers 9 bases. The CDR3 covers 16 residues. Trimming took 1 base from V and 1 from J; bases not matched to a gene: 5. In germline, CDR1 is SGHVS, CDR2 FQNEAQ. Here the CDR3 reads CASSLVDRGASYEQYF. The DNA for the CDR3 is TGTGCCAGCAGCTTAGTGGACAGGGGAGCATCCTACGAGCAGTACTTC. The full variable domain, its missing parts supplied by reference TRBV7-8 and TRBJ2-7, is GAGVSQSPRYKVAKRGQDVALRCDPISGHVSLFWYQQALGQGPEFLTYFQNEAQLDKSGLPSDRFFAERPEGSVSTLKIQRTQQEDSAVYLCASSLVDRGASYEQYFGPGTRLTVT.

The chain employs TRBV28 and TRBJ1-2; no clear D. Germline V gene lookup returns CDR1 MDHEN and CDR2 SYDVKM. Trimming shortened V by 6 bases and J by 5 bases, and 7 bases separated the two germline ends. The CDR3 length is 11 residues. CDR3 nucleotides: TGTGCCAGCAGCGACGGTTATGGCTACACCTTC. Translated, it gives CASSDGYGYTF.

There are a few counts of this clonotype. The rearrangement joins TRBV20-1 to TRBJ2-4; the D call may be TRBD1 or TRBD2 (5 bases each). With 5 bases removed from V and 2 bases from J, the gap between germline ends came to 10 bases. Germline V lookup: CDR1 DFQATT, CDR2 SNEGSKA (reference sequence). The CDR3 totals 13 residues. The CDR3 reads CSAGRDPKNIQYF. The DNA of the CDR3 is TGCAGTGCTGGCAGGGACCCCAAAAACATTCAGTACTTC.

This clonotype has just a few counts. V is TRBV7-9 and J is TRBJ2-2; maybe TRBD1 (5 bases). Trimming removed 6 bases from V and 3 bases from J, with 17 bases in between. Germline-derived CDR1 and CDR2 are SEHNR and FQNEAQ (reference sequence). The CDR3 extends over 16 amino acids. The CDR3 DNA reads TGTGCCAGCAGTGTCCAAGGGGCCCGGGACACCGGGGAGCTGTTTTTT. It yields the protein CASSVQGARDTGELFF.

This clonotype was picked up a small number of times. The CDR3 coding sequence is TGTGCCAGCAGTTTATCGAGTGGAGAATTTTACAATGAGCAGTTCTTC. Amino acid sequence: CASSLSSGEFYNEQFF. The gene calls are TRBV27 and TRBJ2-1; D remains ambiguous. The germline V gene encodes CDR1 MNHEY and CDR2 SMNVEV (reference sequence). V lost 0 bases and J 4 bases, leaving 13 bases between the germline ends. This CDR3 is built from 16 residues.

This clonotype was picked up many times. The genes are TRBV20-1 and TRBJ1-6, with TRBD1 identical over 9 bases. The length of the CDR3 is 15 residues. After removal of 3 bases from V and 6 bases from J, the junction contained 6 bases not matched to a gene. From germline, CDR1 is DFQATT and CDR2 SNEGSKA (reference sequence). The DNA for the CDR3 is TGCAGTGCTAGGGTACAGGGGGCTGGTAATTCACCCCTCCACTTT. Its protein is CSARVQGAGNSPLHF.

This clonotype was counted at least ten times. This rearrangement joins TRBV6-2 or TRBV6-3 to TRBJ2-3, with 13 bases identical to TRBD2. CDR1 and CDR2 (germline): MNHEY, SVGEGT. CDR3 length: 14 residues. The V gene end was trimmed by 6 bases and the J gene end by 4 bases; junction bases not matched to a gene: 1. The CDR3 reads CASRTSGRADTQYF. The CDR3 DNA reads as TGTGCCAGCAGAACTAGCGGGAGGGCAGATACGCAGTATTTT.

This clonotype was detected only a few times. The chain links TRBV29-1 to TRBJ2-5; the D call may be TRBD1 or TRBD2 (5 bases each). The CDR3 consists of 14 residues. Between the trimmed V and J ends, which lost 4 bases and 0 bases, there was a span of 12 bases. Germline-derived CDR1 and CDR2 are SQVTM and ANQGSEA. The CDR3 loop reads CSVARGYYQETQYF. The CDR3 region has the DNA TGCAGCGTTGCGAGGGGCTACTACCAAGAGACCCAGTACTTC.

In its sample, this clonotype was seen a few times. V and J are TRBV6-2 or TRBV6-3 and TRBJ2-7; 8 bases match TRBD1. V gave up 6 bases and J gave up 4 bases; unmatched junction bases: 5. This CDR3 has 13 residues. Per germline, CDR1 MNHEY and CDR2 SVGEGT. CDR3 sequence (DNA): TGTGCCAGCAGCAAACAGGGGGGATACGAGCAGTACTTC. Translated, it gives CASSKQGGYEQYF.

The V and J genes are TRBV29-1 and TRBJ2-7; TRBD1 or TRBD2 may be the D gene (5 bases each). This CDR3 comprises 13 residues. The V end was cut by 2 bases, the J end by 2 bases, with 10 bases between. Per germline, CDR1 SQVTM and CDR2 ANQGSEA. CDR3 sequence (DNA): TGCAGCGTTGAAACGGGGCGGCCCTACGAGCAGTACTTC. The encoded protein is CSVETGRPYEQYF.

This clonotype turned up a few times. The chain is built from TRBV10-3 and TRBJ2-5; D not resolved. Germline CDR1 ENHRY, CDR2 SYGVKD. The CDR3 consists of 13 residues. Trimming stripped 0 bases from V and 3 bases from J, with 5 bases between. CDR3 sequence: CAISESTEETQYF. CDR3 coding DNA: TGTGCCATCAGTGAGTCTACCGAAGAGACCCAGTACTTC.

This chain uses TRBV5-1 with TRBJ2-7, with 8 bases matching TRBD1. This CDR3 spans 14 amino acids. J lost 7 bases, V lost 0 bases, and 6 bases had no gene match. Germline CDR1 reads SGHRS; CDR2 reads YFSETQ. CDR3 loop: CASSLEGTGGEQYF. CDR3 in DNA: TGCGCCAGCAGCTTGGAGGGGACAGGTGGTGAGCAGTACTTC.